The sequence of this TCR beta chain was determined in a study of T cells after yellow fever vaccination. This clonotype was seen at least ten times. Each CDR3 protein gets one entry after TCRdb re-called the 5' RACE reads with MiXCR. Of around 100,000 distinct CDR3 sequences listed, under 6.5% are singletons. V was pared by 6 bases and J by 6 bases, with 10 bases between. The CDR3 consists of 12 residues. The sequences come from CD8+ T cells sorted from PBMCs, collected 10 days after the yellow fever booster vaccination. The chain is built from TRBV12-3 or TRBV12-4 and TRBJ2-3, with D uncertain. The clonotype comes from a man between 18 and 35 years old who received the YFV17D yellow fever vaccine. The CDR3 DNA follows: TGTGCCAGCAGCCAAGGTCGCGATACGCAGTATTTT. Translation: CASSQGRDTQYF.